This TCR beta chain is from a study of shared clonotypes between healthy human individuals. On this clone: What it binds is not known.

Overall study findings and caveats: A few donors shared approximately 5% of their naive CD4 clonotypes.

Generated by immunoSEQ multiplex PCR, the TCRdb table keeps only in-frame clones and is missing some. The table records millions of clones, 85% to 95% of them present only once. This TCR came from a man younger than 35 in good health. Source material: naive CD4+ T cells sorted from blood. Subset described: CD45RA+ positively selected.

The CDR3 reads CASTLQGANYGYTF. In DNA form, the CDR3 reads TGTGCCAGCACCTTACAGGGGGCTAACTATGGCTACACCTTC. This chain connects TRBV28 to TRBJ1-2; 8 bases agree with TRBD1. CDR3 length: 14 amino acids. The germline gives CDR1 MDHEN, CDR2 SYDVKM. V shed 7 bases and J 0 bases; nucleotides not matched to a gene: 4.